Below, 16 T cell receptor beta chains from the same sample are listed, as sequenced in a study of Graves' ophthalmopathy and Graves' hyperthyroidism. CDR3 regions of TCR beta were amplified from RNA transcripts. In the first round, RT-PCR was carried out with HTBI primers, and a multiplex PCR formed the second round. TCRdb used MiXCR to reprocess the multiplex PCR reads, holding one entry per CDR3 protein. The sample consists of roughly 160,000 distinct CDR3 sequences, 37% of them appearing once. Sequenced material: peripheral blood. Receptors originate from a woman between 40 and 55 years old with Graves' ophthalmopathy.

This sequence joins TRBV28 and TRBJ2-4, with D perhaps given as TRBD1 or TRBD2 (5 bases each). Germline-derived CDR1 and CDR2 are MDHEN and SYDVKM. V was pared by 7 bases and J by 6 bases, with 16 bases between. The CDR3 sequence is 14 residues long. The CDR3 protein is CASKGRVGINIQYF. In DNA, the CDR3 is TGTGCCAGCAAGGGGCGGGTTGGTATAAACATTCAGTACTTC.

This clonotype was counted many times. V gene TRBV6-1 combines with J gene TRBJ2-5; D perhaps matches TRBD2 (6 bases). The CDR3 has 13 residues. The germline gives CDR1 MNHNS, CDR2 SASEGT. The germline V and J ends were trimmed by 2 bases and 5 bases, with 9 bases remaining between them. The CDR3 DNA follows: TGTGCCAGCAGTGAACTAGCGCAGGAGACCCAGTACTTC. It specifies CASSELAQETQYF.

The chain employs TRBV27 and TRBJ2-7, with 12 positions matching TRBD1. The CDR3 contains 13 residues. The germline CDR1 and CDR2 sequences are MNHEY and SMNVEV (reference sequence). The trim removed 8 bases at V and 7 bases at J, leaving 6 bases unmatched. The CDR3 sequence: CASRDRGLDEQYF. The DNA for the CDR3 is TGTGCCAGCCGGGACAGGGGGCTGGATGAGCAGTACTTC.

The chain couples TRBV15 to TRBJ2-5; a possible D gene is TRBD2 (6 bases). Trimming took 9 bases from V and 4 from J, leaving 15 bases between them. This CDR3 contains 13 residues. Germline lookup yields CDR1 LNHNV and CDR2 YYDKDF (reference sequence). CDR3 sequence: CATTREWGETQYF. The CDR3 DNA reads as TGTGCCACGACGCGGGAATGGGGAGAGACCCAGTACTTC.

This clonotype was seen repeatedly, ten times or more. The chain links TRBV12-3 or TRBV12-4 to TRBJ2-5, with TRBD1 identical over 11 bases. The CDR3 totals 14 residues. With V trimmed by 8 bases and J by 3 bases, 5 bases remained unmatched. CDR3: CASGPGQGEETQYF. For the CDR3, the DNA is TGTGCCAGCGGACCGGGACAGGGGGAAGAGACCCAGTACTTC.

This clonotype was counted many times. The chain couples TRBV4-1 to TRBJ2-7; D perhaps matches TRBD1 (6 bases). V shed 1 base and J shed 2 bases, with 15 bases lying between them. Germline assignment: CDR1 MGHRA and CDR2 YSYEKL. The CDR3 sequence is 16 residues long. This CDR3 is CASSQGGLPGAYEQYF. The DNA of the CDR3 is TGCGCCAGCAGCCAAGGCGGCTTGCCAGGGGCCTACGAGCAGTACTTC.

The sample holds many counts of this clonotype. This chain links TRBV29-1 with TRBJ1-1; no reliable D call. Germline CDR1 and CDR2: SQVTM and ANQGSEA. V shed 4 bases and J shed 1 base, with 10 bases lying between them. The CDR3 has 13 residues. The CDR3 protein is CSVGVTQNTEAFF. The CDR3 bases are TGCAGCGTTGGCGTCACTCAGAACACTGAAGCTTTCTTT. Variable domain in full (rest from reference TRBV29-1 and TRBJ1-1): SAVISQKPSRDICQRGTSLTIQCQVDSQVTMMFWYRQQPGQSLTLIATANQGSEATYESGFVIDKFPISRPNLTFSTLTVSNMSPEDSSIYLCSVGVTQNTEAFFGQGTRLTVV.

This clonotype was recorded many times. The V and J genes are TRBV6-6 and TRBJ1-1, with D maybe TRBD1 (5 bases). With 2 bases removed from V and 2 bases from J, the gap between germline ends came to 6 bases. From germline, CDR1 is MNHNY and CDR2 SVGAGI (reference sequence). The CDR3 has 13 residues. CDR3 protein: CASSYRDNTEAFF. For the CDR3, the DNA is TGTGCCAGCAGTTACCGGGACAACACTGAAGCTTTCTTT.

This clonotype was observed at least ten times. This chain joins TRBV4-1 and TRBJ2-5; 10 nucleotides line up with TRBD2. This CDR3 has 17 residues. V was clipped by 0 bases and J by 2 bases; unmatched bases: 6. Germline V gene data show CDR1 as MGHRA and CDR2 as YSYEKL. The CDR3: CASSQDPAGGIQETQYF. The CDR3 DNA sequence: TGCGCCAGCAGCCAAGATCCAGCGGGGGGGATTCAAGAGACCCAGTACTTC.

DNA of the CDR3: TGTGCCAGCAGTCTCACCGCAGCCGGGACAGGGCTCTATGGCTACACCTTC. Protein: CASSLTAAGTGLYGYTF. V usage is TRBV28 and J usage is TRBJ1-2; TRBD1 matches 9 bases. V gave up 5 bases and J gave up 4 bases; unmatched junction bases: 14. Germline loops: CDR1 MDHEN, CDR2 SYDVKM. The CDR3 loop spans 17 amino acids.

The chain has TRBV7-8 and TRBJ1-6; D is ambiguous. Germline lookup yields CDR1 SGHVS and CDR2 FQNEAQ. The CDR3 extends over 16 amino acids. V was cut by 3 bases and J by 0 bases, with 9 bases left in between. The CDR3, as DNA: TGTGCCAGCAGCTTCCTCGTTAACTCCTATAATTCACCCCTCCACTTT. Encoded protein: CASSFLVNSYNSPLHF. Complete variable domain (other parts from reference TRBV7-8 and TRBJ1-6): GAGVSQSPRYKVAKRGQDVALRCDPISGHVSLFWYQQALGQGPEFLTYFQNEAQLDKSGLPSDRFFAERPEGSVSTLKIQRTQQEDSAVYLCASSFLVNSYNSPLHFGNGTRLTVT.

This clonotype was recorded a few times. This chain uses TRBV12-3 or TRBV12-4 with TRBJ2-7, with D possibly matching TRBD1 (6 bases). V lost 3 bases, J lost 3 bases, and 9 bases lay in between. The CDR3 consists of 13 residues. The CDR3 reads CASSFGQNYEQYF. As DNA, the CDR3 is TGTGCCAGCAGTTTTGGACAGAACTACGAGCAGTACTTC.

This clonotype was picked up many times. The chain recombines TRBV7-2 with TRBJ2-7, with D perhaps given as TRBD1 or TRBD2 (7 bases each). Looked up from germline, CDR1 is SGHTA and CDR2 is FQGNSA. The CDR3 is 16 amino acids. V dropped 5 bases and J dropped 1 base, with 18 bases sitting between them. The CDR3 spells CASSPHQGGSSYEQYF. The CDR3 region has the DNA TGTGCCAGCAGCCCTCATCAGGGGGGGTCTTCCTACGAGCAGTACTTC.

This clonotype was observed at least ten times. The CDR3 is CASSERPGNYGYTF. Written as DNA, the CDR3 is TGTGCCAGCAGCGAAAGGCCGGGGAACTATGGCTACACCTTC. This chain connects TRBV9 to TRBJ1-2; D unresolved. The V gene lost 3 bases and the J gene lost 2 bases, with 11 bases spanning the gap. The germline V gene has CDR1 SGDLS and CDR2 YYNGEE. This CDR3 is built from 14 residues. The whole variable domain, remainder taken from reference TRBV9 and TRBJ1-2, is DSGVTQTPKHLITATGQRVTLRCSPRSGDLSVYWYQQSLDQGLQFLIQYYNGEERAKGNILERFSAQQFPDLHSELNLSSLELGDSALYFCASSERPGNYGYTFGSGTRLTVV.

This clonotype was counted many times. The V and J genes are TRBV6-1 and TRBJ1-2; 7 bases line up with TRBD1. The germline V gene encodes CDR1 MNHNS and CDR2 SASEGT. The length of the CDR3 is 15 residues. V shed 6 bases and J 4 bases; nucleotides not matched to a gene: 11. The CDR3 region has the DNA TGTGCCAGCAGAGCCCTAGGGGGCGCGGGCTATGGCTACACCTTC. It yields the protein CASRALGGAGYGYTF.

This clonotype was recorded at least ten times. J is TRBJ2-4 and V is TRBV11-2, with TRBD2 identical over 7 bases. The CDR3 extends over 18 amino acids. Germline CDR1 and CDR2: SGHAT and FQNNGV. The trim removed 1 base at V and 0 bases at J, leaving 9 bases unmatched. CDR3 sequence (DNA): TGTGCCAGCAGCTTAGTTCCCACTAGCGCACTAGCCAAAAACATTCAGTACTTC. Its protein product is CASSLVPTSALAKNIQYF.